This T cell receptor beta chain was observed in a study of blood T cells in healthy people across ages. Trimming took 5 bases from V and 0 from J; bases not matched to a gene: 8. Germline V gene lookup returns CDR1 KGHSH and CDR2 LQKENI. This CDR3 has 18 residues. The second PCR ran about 6 to 11 cycles with a sample-barcoded 5' primer and J-beta primers. TCRdb recomputed calls from the 5' RACE reads with MiXCR, one row per CDR3 protein. The sample lists roughly 700,000 distinct CDR3 sequences, about 25% occurring once. These data were also filed under a second study, of T cells of mothers and their children. That paper adds: The TCR beta CDR3 read count exceeded 9.5 million for each mother and was 2.5 million to 3 million for each child.

Sample: blood. The source is a boy aged 5-17 years in good health. The rearrangement joins TRBV18 to TRBJ2-6, with 9 bases aligning to TRBD2. CDR3 nucleotides: TGTGCCAGCTCAAGAGCGGGAGGCACCATCTCTGGGGCCAACGTCCTGACTTTC. Translating gives CASSRAGGTISGANVLTF.